Each of the 21 T cell receptor beta chains below was sequenced from the same sample in a study of T-cell memory formation after mild COVID-19. TCRdb redid the calling of the 5' RACE reads with MiXCR, one entry per CDR3 protein. The sample comprises about 62,000 distinct CDR3 sequences, over 8.5% of which are singletons, and approximately 1% rests with the top ten. Sequencing was done on a sample of PBMCs or a T cell subset sorted from them (not recorded which). Receptor source: a man aged 18-30 years who had mild COVID-19 (a few samples of this study predate the infection). Cell type and time point are not known.

The chain has TRBV18 and TRBJ1-2; 7 nucleotides align to TRBD1. CDR3 size: 15 residues. The V segment lost 6 bases and the J segment 4 bases; nucleotides outside the gene matches: 11. Germline V gene sequence: CDR1 KGHSH, CDR2 LQKENI. The CDR3 sequence is CASSAGPDRAYGYTF. DNA for the CDR3: TGTGCCAGCTCGGCTGGGCCCGACAGGGCCTATGGCTACACCTTC.

The chain joins TRBV7-9 to TRBJ1-1; D gene ambiguous. Between the trimmed V and J ends, which lost 3 bases and 5 bases, there was a span of 22 bases. The germline V gene has CDR1 SEHNR and CDR2 FQNEAQ (reference sequence). The CDR3 loop spans 17 amino acids. The CDR3 DNA sequence: TGTGCCAGCAGCTTGCCATCGATGATCGGCCAAGGAACTGAAGCTTTCTTT. Its protein is CASSLPSMIGQGTEAFF.

This clonotype appeared once. A much bigger clone sits one base away, suggesting this may be a read error. The chain couples TRBV10-3 to TRBJ1-1; D call uncertain. This CDR3 has 13 amino acids. Trimming left V 5 bases short and J 4 bases short, with 11 bases between. The germline CDR1 and CDR2 sequences are ENHRY and SYGVKD. CDR3 DNA sequence: TGTGCCATCAGTTTCTGGGGAGGCACTGAAGCTTTCTTT. This translates into CAISFWGGTEAFF.

The gene calls are TRBV5-1 and TRBJ1-1; D gene ambiguous. From germline, CDR1 is SGHRS and CDR2 YFSETQ. V gave up 0 bases and J gave up 3 bases, with 3 bases separating them. This CDR3 has 12 residues. The chain's CDR3 is CASSLVDTEAFF. For the CDR3, the DNA is TGCGCCAGCAGCTTGGTGGACACTGAAGCTTTCTTT.

This clonotype was detected only a few times. CDR3 region: CASSEAEGYGYTF. Here the CDR3 DNA reads TGTGCCAGCAGCGAAGCAGAGGGGTATGGCTACACCTTC. The rearrangement joins TRBV7-2 to TRBJ1-2, with a tentative D call TRBD1 (5 bases). V gave up 5 bases and J gave up 5 bases, with 12 bases separating them. Germline V lookup: CDR1 SGHTA, CDR2 FQGNSA. The CDR3 consists of 13 residues.

This clonotype has at least ten counts. The CDR3 loop is CASSLGGGPETQYF. The CDR3, as DNA: TGCGCCAGCAGCTTGGGGGGGGGCCCAGAGACCCAGTACTTC. The V and J genes are TRBV5-1 and TRBJ2-5; TRBD2 might be the D (7 bases). This CDR3 has 14 amino acids. The germline CDR1 and CDR2 sequences are SGHRS and YFSETQ. The V end lost 0 bases, the J end lost 4 bases, and 10 bases lay between the germline ends.

The chain is built from TRBV7-2 and TRBJ2-3; 8 bases align to TRBD2. The CDR3 runs to 15 residues. V lost 2 bases and J lost 0; bases outside the gene matches: 1. Germline loops: CDR1 SGHTA, CDR2 FQGNSA. CDR3 DNA sequence: TGTGCCAGCAGCTTACAGCGGGGGAGCACAGATACGCAGTATTTT. It translates to CASSLQRGSTDTQYF. The whole variable domain, remainder taken from reference TRBV7-2 and TRBJ2-3, is GAGVSQSPSNKVTEKGKDVELRCDPISGHTALYWYRQSLGQGLEFLIYFQGNSAPDKSGLPSDRFSAERTGGSVSTLTIQRTQQEDSAVYLCASSLQRGSTDTQYFGPGTRLTVL.

This chain uses TRBV20-1 with TRBJ2-3; the match to TRBD1 covers 8 bases. Germline V gene sequence: CDR1 DFQATT, CDR2 SNEGSKA (reference sequence). The CDR3 contains 13 residues. J lost 3 bases, V lost 6 bases, and 5 bases had no gene match. The CDR3 coding sequence is TGCAGTGCGTCCGACAGGGGAACAGATACGCAGTATTTT. Protein product: CSASDRGTDTQYF.

The chain employs TRBV5-1 and TRBJ1-1; 9 nucleotides match TRBD1. The CDR3 has 15 amino acids. The germline gives CDR1 SGHRS, CDR2 YFSETQ. The V segment lost 2 bases and the J segment 3 bases; nucleotides outside the gene matches: 5. The CDR3 bases are TGCGCCAGCAGCTTACAGGGGGCGAGGGACACTGAAGCTTTCTTT. Its translation: CASSLQGARDTEAFF.

This clonotype came up a few times. The chain employs TRBV6-6 and TRBJ1-2; the D gene is possibly TRBD1 (6 bases). The germline V gene encodes CDR1 MNHNY and CDR2 SVGAGI (reference sequence). This CDR3 contains 12 residues. Between the trimmed V and J ends, which lost 6 bases and 7 bases, there was a span of 12 bases. CDR3 coding DNA: TGTGCCAGCAGCCCCTACAGGGCTGGCTACACCTTC. This encodes CASSPYRAGYTF.

V gene TRBV20-1 combines with J gene TRBJ2-1; 10 bases line up with TRBD2. After removal of 5 bases from V and 5 bases from J, the junction contained 9 bases not matched to a gene. From germline, CDR1 is DFQATT and CDR2 SNEGSKA (reference sequence). The CDR3 is 15 amino acids. This CDR3 is CSADPTSGENNEQFF. CDR3 bases: TGCAGTGCTGACCCTACTAGCGGGGAGAACAATGAGCAGTTCTTC.

This clonotype has a handful of counts. The chain combines TRBV6-1 with TRBJ1-2, with 7 bases fitting TRBD1. From germline, CDR1 is MNHNS and CDR2 SASEGT. The CDR3 sequence is 11 residues long. V shed 10 bases, J shed 7 bases, and the junction held 6 bases outside the gene matches. The CDR3, as DNA: TGTGCCACCCAGGGGGAGGGTGGCTACACCTTC. Its protein product is CATQGEGGYTF.

The chain carries TRBV7-2 and TRBJ1-5, with D maybe TRBD1 (5 bases). CDR3 size: 13 residues. V was shortened by 4 bases and J by 7 bases, with 11 bases between the two germline ends. The germline V gene has CDR1 SGHTA and CDR2 FQGNSA. The CDR3 DNA reads as TGTGCCAGCAGCTCTCAGGGAGACCAGCCCCAGCATTTT. Translated: CASSSQGDQPQHF.

This rearrangement joins TRBV6-5 to TRBJ1-3; D gene ambiguous. V was shortened by 0 bases and J by 4 bases, with 10 bases between the two germline ends. CDR1 is MNHEY, CDR2 SVGAGI, per germline. This CDR3 is 15 amino acids long. CDR3 amino acids: CASSYSIEPGNTIYF. CDR3 DNA sequence: TGTGCCAGCAGTTACTCGATAGAGCCGGGAAACACCATATATTTT.

This clonotype was detected ten times or more. The rearrangement links TRBV4-1 to TRBJ2-2; 7 bases fit TRBD2. Germline-derived CDR1 and CDR2 are MGHRA and YSYEKL. The CDR3 totals 17 residues. J was trimmed by 2 bases and V by 4 bases; bases with no gene match: 10. CDR3: CASSLYFRDYNTGELFF. For the CDR3, the DNA is TGCGCCAGCAGCCTTTATTTCCGGGACTACAACACCGGGGAGCTGTTTTTT.

This clonotype turned up a few times. The chain links TRBV4-3 to TRBJ2-2, with D uncertain. V was clipped by 1 base and J by 8 bases, with 17 bases between them. The CDR3 is 16 amino acids. The V gene's germline CDR1 is LGHNA and CDR2 YSLEER. Here the CDR3 reads CASSQGLTHWAGELFF. DNA of the CDR3: TGCGCCAGCAGCCAAGGATTGACTCACTGGGCGGGGGAGCTGTTTTTT.

The chain combines TRBV6-5 with TRBJ2-1, with D possibly called TRBD1 or TRBD2 (5 bases each). V lost 3 bases, J lost 8 bases, and 20 bases lay in between. From germline, CDR1 is MNHEY and CDR2 SVGAGI. CDR3 length: 16 amino acids. For the CDR3, the DNA is TGTGCCAGCAGTTATTCCCGGGACGGCAACCCGCATGAGCAGTTCTTC. It yields the protein CASSYSRDGNPHEQFF.

This clonotype showed up many times. V and J are TRBV5-1 and TRBJ2-5; D not resolved. CDR3 length: 12 residues. The V and J ends lost 1 base and 3 bases respectively, with 4 bases between them. Germline V CDR1 and CDR2: SGHRS, YFSETQ. DNA of the CDR3: TGCGCCAGCAGCTTGAGCGAAGAGACCCAGTACTTC. Translated: CASSLSEETQYF. Based on the CDR3 plus reference TRBV5-1 and TRBJ2-5, the full variable domain is KAGVTQTPRYLIKTRGQQVTLSCSPISGHRSVSWYQQTPGQGLQFLFEYFSETQRNKGNFPGRFSGRQFSNSRSEMNVSTLELGDSALYLCASSLSEETQYFGPGTRLLVL.

V usage is TRBV7-3 and J usage is TRBJ2-3; no reliable D call. Germline V gives CDR1 SGHTA, CDR2 FQGTGA. The CDR3 is 14 residues long. V lost 1 base to trimming and J lost 5 bases, with 10 bases between them. CDR3 region: CASSLNGPIDTQYF. The CDR3 region has the DNA TGTGCCAGCAGCTTAAATGGCCCTATAGATACGCAGTATTTT. The complete variable domain, with remaining parts taken from reference TRBV7-3 and TRBJ2-3, reads GAGVSQTPSNKVTEKGKYVELRCDPISGHTALYWYRQSLGQGPEFLIYFQGTGAADDSGLPNDRFFAVRPEGSVSTLKIQRTERGDSAVYLCASSLNGPIDTQYFGPGTRLTVL.

This clonotype showed up many times. CDR3 in amino acids: CSARVGGDEQYF. DNA for the CDR3: TGCAGTGCTAGAGTCGGGGGGGACGAGCAGTACTTC. This rearrangement joins TRBV20-1 to TRBJ2-7; 8 nucleotides align to TRBD2. Germline assignment: CDR1 DFQATT and CDR2 SNEGSKA (reference sequence). This CDR3 has 12 residues. Unmatched junction bases numbered 1, after V lost 1 base and J lost 5 bases.

In this sample, this clonotype turned up many times. The V call is TRBV6-5, the J call TRBJ2-7, with no clear D. The V gene's germline CDR1 is MNHEY and CDR2 SVGAGI. V lost 0 bases, J lost 3 bases, and 12 bases lay in between. The CDR3 has 15 amino acids. The CDR3 loop is CASSYSSGKLYEQYF. The CDR3 DNA reads as TGTGCCAGCAGTTACTCGTCAGGTAAACTCTACGAGCAGTACTTC.